This entry features one TCR beta chain sequence. No antigen is known for it. Mouse gene names apply. The sequenced fragment ends 1 residue before the CDR3 boundary, so the rest is inferred from the germline J gene. The data derive from a study of tissue T cells after allogeneic stem cell transplantation. V dropped 0 bases and J dropped 2 bases, with 7 bases sitting between them. The CDR3 spans 15 residues. Germline CDR1 is LGHNA and CDR2 is YNLKQL (reference sequence). The time point here: mouse harvest day 7 after allogeneic transplant. The graft held 10^6 splenic CD5+ T cells and 10^7 T-cell-depleted bone marrow cells. B6 (H2b) cells into BALB/c (H2d) mice; tissues taken at day 7 or 14. Assay: immunoSEQ multiplex PCR; the TCRdb copy retains only in-frame clones and omits some. The data show under 8,000 clones, roughly half seen once. Overall study findings and caveats: This small cohort was clinically heterogeneous, and sampling depth was a limitation. Blood and spleen captured only part of the tissue TCR repertoire. Within patients, tissue anatomy strongly shaped TCR repertoire composition.

The rearrangement uses TRBV5 and TRBJ1-4; D might be TRBD1 (5 bases). The receptor was derived from a female BALB/c mouse given C57BL/6 T cells with graft-versus-host disease after an allogeneic hematopoietic cell transplant. Sequencing was performed on lymph node tissue. Partial CDR3 DNA: TGTGCCAGCAGCCAAGAGAGGGGATCCAACGAAAGATTATTT. Protein product: CASSQERGSNERLF. The full CDR3 protein is CASSQERGSNERLFF.